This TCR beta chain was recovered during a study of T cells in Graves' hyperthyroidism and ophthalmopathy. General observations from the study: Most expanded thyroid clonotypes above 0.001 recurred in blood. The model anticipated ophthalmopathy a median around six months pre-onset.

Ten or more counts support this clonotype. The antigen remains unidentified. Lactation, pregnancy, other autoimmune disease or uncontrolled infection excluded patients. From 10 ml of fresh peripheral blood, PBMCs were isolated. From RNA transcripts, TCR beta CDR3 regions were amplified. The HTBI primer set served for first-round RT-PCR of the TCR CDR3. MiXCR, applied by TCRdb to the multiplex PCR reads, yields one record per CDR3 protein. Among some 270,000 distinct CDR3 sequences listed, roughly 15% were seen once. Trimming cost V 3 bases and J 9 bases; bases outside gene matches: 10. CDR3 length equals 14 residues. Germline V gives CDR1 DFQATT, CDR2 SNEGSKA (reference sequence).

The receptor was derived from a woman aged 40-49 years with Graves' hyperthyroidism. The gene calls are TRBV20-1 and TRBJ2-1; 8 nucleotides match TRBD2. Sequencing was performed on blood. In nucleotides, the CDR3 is TGCAGTGCTAGGAGGGCAGCGGGAGCAATTGAGCAGTTCTTC. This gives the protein CSARRAAGAIEQFF.